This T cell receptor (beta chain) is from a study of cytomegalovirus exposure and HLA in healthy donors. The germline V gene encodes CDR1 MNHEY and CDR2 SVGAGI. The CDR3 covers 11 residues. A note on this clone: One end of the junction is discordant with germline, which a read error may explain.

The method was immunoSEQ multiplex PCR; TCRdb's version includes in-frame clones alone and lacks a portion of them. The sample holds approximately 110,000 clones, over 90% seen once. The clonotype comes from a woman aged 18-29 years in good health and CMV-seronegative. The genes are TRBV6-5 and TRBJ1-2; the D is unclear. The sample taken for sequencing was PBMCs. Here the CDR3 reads CASSDSSGYTF. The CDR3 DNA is TGTGCCAGCAGTGACTCTAGCGGCTACACCTTC.